A single sample is the source of the 12 T cell receptor beta chains below, sequenced in a study of T cells in pancreatic ductal adenocarcinoma. TCRdb's table, derived via immunoSEQ multiplex PCR, lists solely in-frame clones and lacks some. This sample has approximately 97,000 clones, with over 90% found just once. Surgery without prior neoadjuvant therapy was the treatment of the selected pancreatic ductal adenocarcinoma patients. Sequencing was carried out using PBMCs. The receptors shown here come from a human donor with pancreatic ductal adenocarcinoma.

The CDR3 reads CASSSGFRESETQYF. CDR3 bases: TGTGCCAGCAGTTCGGGGTTCCGGGAGTCGGAGACCCAGTACTTC. This chain joins TRBV28 and TRBJ2-5; TRBD2 is a possible D gene (6 bases). The CDR3 contains 15 residues. Germline loops: CDR1 MDHEN, CDR2 SYDVKM. Between the trimmed V and J ends, which lost 4 bases and 5 bases, there was a span of 17 bases.

This sequence joins TRBV30 and TRBJ2-3, with D unclear. Germline loops: CDR1 GTSNPN, CDR2 SVGIG (reference sequence). V dropped 1 base and J dropped 2 bases, with 10 bases sitting between them. CDR3 length equals 14 residues. This CDR3 reads CAWSGGYYTDTQYF. CDR3 in DNA: TGTGCCTGGAGTGGAGGCTATTACACAGATACGCAGTATTTT.

This clone was observed once. The chain recombines TRBV10-3 with TRBJ1-4, with a possible D match to TRBD1 (6 bases). CDR1 is ENHRY and CDR2 is SYGVKD in the germline V gene. The ends were cut back, 7 bases at V and 7 bases at J, with 13 bases in the middle. This CDR3 comprises 13 residues. CDR3 coding DNA: TGTGCCATCACCACAGGGCTAGGTGAAAAACTGTTTTTT. Residues: CAITTGLGEKLFF.

The genes are TRBV5-1 and TRBJ1-2; D gene uncertain. This CDR3 is built from 14 residues. The V end was cut by 0 bases, the J end by 5 bases, with 11 bases between. CDR1 SGHRS and CDR2 YFSETQ come from the germline V gene. The CDR3 region is CASSLAQDPYGYTF. In DNA, the CDR3 is TGCGCCAGCAGCTTGGCCCAGGATCCGTATGGCTACACCTTC.

This clone was recorded a few times. The genes are TRBV27 and TRBJ2-1; 11 bases are shared with TRBD2. The V gene end was trimmed by 2 bases and the J gene end by 7 bases; junction bases not matched to a gene: 7. CDR3 length equals 16 residues. Germline V lookup: CDR1 MNHEY, CDR2 SMNVEV (reference sequence). CDR3 in amino acids: CASSLRMTSGMNEQFF. In DNA form, the CDR3 reads TGTGCCAGCAGTTTAAGGATGACTAGCGGGATGAATGAGCAGTTCTTC.

The V gene is TRBV12-5, the J gene TRBJ2-2; possible D gene TRBD2, 6 bases. Germline lookup yields CDR1 LGHNT and CDR2 FRNRAP. The CDR3 has 16 residues. V was trimmed by 0 bases and J by 0 bases, leaving 8 bases between them. CDR3 protein: CASGLVTGANTGELFF. In nucleotides, the CDR3 is TGTGCTAGTGGTTTGGTCACGGGGGCGAACACCGGGGAGCTGTTTTTT.

The V call is TRBV2, the J call TRBJ2-5; TRBD1 might be the D (6 bases). Germline V lookup: CDR1 SNHLY, CDR2 FYNNEI. The length of the CDR3 is 13 residues. The V end lost 6 bases, the J end lost 2 bases, and 10 bases lay between the germline ends. The CDR3, as DNA: TGTGCCAGCAGGGCCGGGACACAAGAGACCCAGTACTTC. It encodes CASRAGTQETQYF.

V gene TRBV28 combines with J gene TRBJ2-7, with D possibly matching TRBD2 (6 bases). This CDR3 has 16 amino acids. V lost 0 bases, J lost 3 bases, and 15 bases lay in between. CDR1 is MDHEN and CDR2 is SYDVKM in the germline V gene. CDR3 in DNA: TGTGCCAGCAGTTTATGGGCGGACTACTGGGTCTACGAGCAGTACTTC. Its protein is CASSLWADYWVYEQYF.

This chain uses TRBV9 with TRBJ2-7; 8 bases agree with TRBD2. The CDR3 has 14 residues. Per germline, CDR1 SGDLS and CDR2 YYNGEE. Trimming cost V 4 bases and J 2 bases; bases outside gene matches: 5. The CDR3, as DNA: TGTGCCAGCAGCCCCGGGACTAGAACCTACGAGCAGTACTTC. As protein: CASSPGTRTYEQYF.

This clone has just one count. The chain recombines TRBV10-3 with TRBJ2-7, with D perhaps TRBD2 (5 bases). Trimming shortened V by 3 bases and J by 6 bases, and 18 bases separated the two germline ends. From germline, CDR1 is ENHRY and CDR2 SYGVKD. The CDR3 length is 15 residues. CDR3 residues: CAISETGSRVSEQYF. The CDR3 DNA follows: TGTGCCATCAGTGAAACTGGGAGTCGGGTTAGCGAGCAGTACTTC.

The rearrangement uses TRBV6-5 and TRBJ2-2; TRBD2 might be the D (5 bases). V was shortened by 0 bases and J by 6 bases, with 11 bases between the two germline ends. CDR1 and CDR2 from the germline V gene are MNHEY and SVGAGI. The CDR3 is 15 amino acids. CDR3 protein: CASSYSTGKAGELFF. CDR3 bases: TGTGCCAGCAGTTACTCGACCGGGAAGGCCGGGGAGCTGTTTTTT.

The genes are TRBV11-3 and TRBJ2-2; D remains unclear. The CDR3 loop spans 12 amino acids. V was shortened by 7 bases and J by 4 bases, with 7 bases between the two germline ends. Germline-derived CDR1 and CDR2 are SGHNT and YENEEA. CDR3 in amino acids: CASTTGTGELFF. CDR3 coding DNA: TGTGCCAGCACAACCGGCACCGGGGAGCTGTTTTTT.